This TCR beta chain comes out of a study of identical twins. Via MiXCR, TCRdb re-called the 5' RACE reads, giving one row per CDR3 protein. This sample yields hundreds of thousands of distinct CDR3 sequences, of which around 6.1% are seen a single time; 1.5% to 2% belongs to the top ten. Findings and caveats of the study: Invariant MAIT and iNKT cells could partly confound zero-insertion analyses.

The table lists this clonotype with many counts. Its antigen remains unidentified. The germline gives CDR1 SEHNR, CDR2 FQNEAQ (reference sequence). V lost 2 bases and J lost 8; bases outside the gene matches: 2. This CDR3 has 12 amino acids. The material sequenced was naive T cells sorted from blood. The receptor was isolated from a man aged 18 to 35 in good health. This chain joins TRBV7-9 and TRBJ1-2, with TRBD1 matching over 7 bases. CDR3 sequence reads: CASSLMTGGYTF. The CDR3 DNA reads TGTGCCAGCAGCTTAATGACAGGGGGCTACACCTTC.